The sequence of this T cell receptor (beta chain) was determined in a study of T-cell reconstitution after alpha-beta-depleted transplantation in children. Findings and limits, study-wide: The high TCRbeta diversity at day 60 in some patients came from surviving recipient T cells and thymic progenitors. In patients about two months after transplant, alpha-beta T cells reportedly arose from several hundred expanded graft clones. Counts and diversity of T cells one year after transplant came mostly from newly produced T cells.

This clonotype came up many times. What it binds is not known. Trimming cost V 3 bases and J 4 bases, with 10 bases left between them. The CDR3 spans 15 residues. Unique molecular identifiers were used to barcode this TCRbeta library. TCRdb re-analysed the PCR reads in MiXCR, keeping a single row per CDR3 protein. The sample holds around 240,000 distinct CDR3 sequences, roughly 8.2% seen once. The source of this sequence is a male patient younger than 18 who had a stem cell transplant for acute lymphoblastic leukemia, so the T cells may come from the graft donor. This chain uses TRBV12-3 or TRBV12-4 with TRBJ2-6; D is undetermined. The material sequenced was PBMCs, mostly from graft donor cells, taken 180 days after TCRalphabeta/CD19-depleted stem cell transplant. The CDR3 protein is CASSFEIGGANVLTF. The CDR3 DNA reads TGTGCCAGCAGTTTCGAAATTGGAGGGGCCAACGTCCTGACTTTC.